This T cell receptor beta chain was recovered during a study of blood T cell repertoires in COVID-19. Study-wide background: The United States, Italy and Spain were the sources of the acute and convalescent COVID-19 samples. PBMCs, B-cell-depleted T cells, or T cells were the source of the cDNA or gDNA that made up the material.

Methods used by the authors: It was from reference gene primer amplification that nucleated cell counts were estimated. Here immunoSEQ multiplex PCR was the method, and the copy in TCRdb shows in-frame clones only, minus some. D and trimming were read from the DNA, whereas the V and J calls and clone size are those reported in that table. The table includes roughly 200,000 clones, roughly 86% detected once. The sample comprised peripheral blood. The clonotype originates from a man in his forties or fifties with active or convalescent COVID-19.

The CDR3 spells CASSWGDNSPLHF. The CDR3 nucleotides read TGTGCCAGCAGTTGGGGGGATAATTCACCCCTCCACTTT. V is TRBV12-3 or TRBV12-4 and J is TRBJ1-6, with D perhaps TRBD1 (5 bases). V lost 4 bases and J 5 bases, leaving 6 bases between the germline ends. CDR3 size: 13 residues.